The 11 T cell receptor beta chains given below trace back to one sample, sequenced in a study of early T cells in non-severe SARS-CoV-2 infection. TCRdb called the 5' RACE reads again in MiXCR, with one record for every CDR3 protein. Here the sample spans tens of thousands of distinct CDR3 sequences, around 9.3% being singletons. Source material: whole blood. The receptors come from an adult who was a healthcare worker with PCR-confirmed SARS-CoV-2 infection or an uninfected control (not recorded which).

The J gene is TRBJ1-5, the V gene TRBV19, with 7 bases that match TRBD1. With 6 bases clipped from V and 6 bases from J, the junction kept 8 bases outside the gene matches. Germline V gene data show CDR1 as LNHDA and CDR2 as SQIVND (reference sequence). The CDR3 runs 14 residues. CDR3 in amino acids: CASSAGTDSQPQHF. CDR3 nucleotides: TGTGCCAGTAGCGCCGGGACAGACAGTCAGCCCCAGCATTTT.

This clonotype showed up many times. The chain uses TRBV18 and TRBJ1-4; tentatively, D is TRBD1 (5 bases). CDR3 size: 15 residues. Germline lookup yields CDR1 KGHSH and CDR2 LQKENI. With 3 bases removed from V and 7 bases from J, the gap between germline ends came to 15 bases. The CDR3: CASSPARGFTEKLFF. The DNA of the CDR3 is TGTGCCAGCTCACCGGCCCGGGGGTTCACTGAAAAACTGTTTTTT.

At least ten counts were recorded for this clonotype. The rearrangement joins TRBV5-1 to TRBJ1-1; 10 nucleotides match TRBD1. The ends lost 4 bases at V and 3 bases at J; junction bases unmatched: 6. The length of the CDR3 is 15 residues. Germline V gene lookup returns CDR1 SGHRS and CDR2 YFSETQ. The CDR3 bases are TGCGCCAGCAGCCCGGACAGGGGGTTGCACACTGAAGCTTTCTTT. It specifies CASSPDRGLHTEAFF.

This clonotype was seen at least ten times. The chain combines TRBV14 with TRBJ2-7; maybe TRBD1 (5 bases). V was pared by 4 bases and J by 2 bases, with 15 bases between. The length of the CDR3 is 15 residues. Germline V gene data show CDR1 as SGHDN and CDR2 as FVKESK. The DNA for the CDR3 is TGTGCCAGCAGCCGAATCGACAGCCTAGCCTACGAGCAGTACTTC. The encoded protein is CASSRIDSLAYEQYF.

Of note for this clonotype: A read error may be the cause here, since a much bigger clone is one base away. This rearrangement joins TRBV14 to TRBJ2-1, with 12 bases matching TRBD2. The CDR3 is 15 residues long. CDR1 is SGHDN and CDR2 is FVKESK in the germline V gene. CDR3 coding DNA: TGTGCCAGAAGCCTCGTTGGACTAGCGGGGAATGAGCAGTTCTTC. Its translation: CARSLVGLAGNEQFF.

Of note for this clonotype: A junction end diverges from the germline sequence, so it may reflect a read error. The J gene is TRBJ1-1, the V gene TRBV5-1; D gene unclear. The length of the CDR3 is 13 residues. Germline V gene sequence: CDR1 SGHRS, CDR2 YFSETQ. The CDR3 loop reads CASSSDLNSEAFF. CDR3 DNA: TGCGCCAGCAGCTCGGACCTGAACAGTGAAGCTTTCTTT.

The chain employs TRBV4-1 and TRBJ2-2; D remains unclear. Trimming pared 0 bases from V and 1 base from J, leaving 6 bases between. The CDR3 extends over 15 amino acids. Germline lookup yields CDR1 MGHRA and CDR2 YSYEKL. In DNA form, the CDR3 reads TGCGCCAGCAGCCAAGATGGAATGAACACCGGGGAGCTGTTTTTT. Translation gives CASSQDGMNTGELFF.

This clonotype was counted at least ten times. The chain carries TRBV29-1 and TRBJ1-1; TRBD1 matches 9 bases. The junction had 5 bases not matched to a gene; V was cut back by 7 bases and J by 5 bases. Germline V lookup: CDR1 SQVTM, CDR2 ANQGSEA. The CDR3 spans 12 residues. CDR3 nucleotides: TGCAGCGCTGGGACAGGGCGGACTGAAGCTTTCTTT. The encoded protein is CSAGTGRTEAFF.

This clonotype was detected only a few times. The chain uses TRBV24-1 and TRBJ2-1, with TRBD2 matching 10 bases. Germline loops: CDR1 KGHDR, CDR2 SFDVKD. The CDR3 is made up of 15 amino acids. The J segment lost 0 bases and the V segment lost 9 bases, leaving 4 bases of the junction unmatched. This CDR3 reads CATGLAVYSYNEQFF. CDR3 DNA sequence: TGTGCCACCGGACTAGCGGTATACTCCTACAATGAGCAGTTCTTC.

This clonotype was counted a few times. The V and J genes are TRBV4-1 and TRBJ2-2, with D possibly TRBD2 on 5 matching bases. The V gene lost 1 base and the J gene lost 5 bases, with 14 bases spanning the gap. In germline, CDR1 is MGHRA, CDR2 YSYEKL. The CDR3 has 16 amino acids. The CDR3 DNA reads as TGCGCCAGCAGCCAAGCCCCCGGGGAAGCAACCGGGGAGCTGTTTTTT. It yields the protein CASSQAPGEATGELFF.

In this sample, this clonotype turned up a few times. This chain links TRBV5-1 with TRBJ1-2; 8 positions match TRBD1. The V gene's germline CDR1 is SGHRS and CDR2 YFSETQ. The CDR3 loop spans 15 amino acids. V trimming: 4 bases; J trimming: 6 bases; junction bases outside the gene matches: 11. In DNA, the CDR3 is TGCGCCAGCAGCCTTACAACCCCAGGGGGCCATGGCTACACCTTC. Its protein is CASSLTTPGGHGYTF.